One sample yielded the 5 T cell receptor beta chains listed below, sequenced in a study of shared clonotypes between healthy human individuals. Sequencing used immunoSEQ multiplex PCR; TCRdb keeps in-frame clones, though not all of them. The data hold over 1.4 million clones, with over 95% observed a single time. Input material: naive CD4+ T cells sorted from blood. Subset noted: CD45RA+ positively selected. Receptor source: a man younger than 40 in good health.

Of note for this clone: Other DNA sequences of this sample code for an identical CDR3. The gene calls are TRBV6-5 and TRBJ1-1; no clear D gene. Germline assignment: CDR1 MNHEY and CDR2 SVGAGI. The length of the CDR3 is 14 residues. The germline V and J ends were trimmed by 2 bases and 1 base, with 8 bases remaining between them. The CDR3 here is CASSYGLGNTEAFF. The CDR3 DNA follows: TGTGCCAGCAGTTACGGTTTGGGGAACACTGAAGCTTTCTTT.

The chain employs TRBV6-5 and TRBJ2-4; 9 bases are a match to TRBD1. Unmatched junction bases numbered 6, after V lost 2 bases and J lost 7 bases. This CDR3 has 15 amino acids. The germline CDR1 and CDR2 sequences are MNHEY and SVGAGI. CDR3 sequence (DNA): TGTGCCAGCAGTTACCTGGGACAGGGAGTGAACATTCAGTACTTC. Translating gives CASSYLGQGVNIQYF.

This clone was seen once. The chain joins TRBV30 to TRBJ2-1; 7 bases map to TRBD2. Germline CDR1 is GTSNPN and CDR2 is SVGIG (reference sequence). Trimming at V came to 5 bases and at J to 1 base, leaving 11 bases not matched to a gene. This CDR3 comprises 16 residues. Written as DNA, the CDR3 is TGTGCCTGGGGGGGATTTCTAGCGGAATCCTACAATGAGCAGTTCTTC. This translates into CAWGGFLAESYNEQFF.

This chain joins TRBV6-5 and TRBJ2-7; D unclear. CDR3 length equals 13 residues. V gave up 6 bases and J gave up 3 bases, with 12 bases separating them. CDR1 MNHEY and CDR2 SVGAGI come from the germline V gene. The CDR3 is CASSPNSDYEQYF. CDR3 nucleotide sequence: TGTGCCAGCAGCCCAAATAGTGACTACGAGCAGTACTTC.

The gene calls are TRBV13 and TRBJ2-1; D possibly corresponds to TRBD2 (6 bases). Germline loops: CDR1 PRHDT, CDR2 FYEKMQ (reference sequence). This CDR3 is 16 amino acids long. Trimming shortened V by 3 bases and J by 10 bases, and 22 bases separated the two germline ends. CDR3: CASSFGTGTRTAEQFF. The CDR3 DNA reads as TGTGCCAGCAGCTTCGGCACCGGGACTCGAACGGCAGAGCAGTTCTTC.